This record looks at one T cell receptor (beta chain) sequence and its context. The data were obtained in a study of blood T cell repertoires in COVID-19. Across the study: The samples span acute and convalescent COVID-19 from the United States, Italy and Spain. Sources were T cells, B-cell-depleted T cells, or PBMCs; the material itself was cDNA or gDNA.

As handled by the study authors: It was from reference gene primer amplification that nucleated cell counts were estimated. This table comes from immunoSEQ multiplex PCR, and its TCRdb copy is limited to in-frame clones, with some not included. V and J calls plus clone size are reproduced from that table; the DNA served to infer D and trimming. The data show 75,000 to 100,000 clones, around nine tenths seen once. This CDR3 region has 17 residues. The ends were cut back, 0 bases at V and 1 base at J, with 15 bases in the middle. Germline CDR1 LGHNA, CDR2 YSLEER. The rearrangement links TRBV4-3 to TRBJ1-1, with unresolved D. The sequence was obtained from an elderly woman with acute or convalescent COVID-19. The sample consisted of peripheral blood. CDR3 nucleotides: TGCGCCAGCAGCCAAGATCTAGGCCCCCTTCAGAACACTGAAGCTTTCTTT. Protein product: CASSQDLGPLQNTEAFF.